Listed below are T cell receptor beta chains from one sample, sequenced in a study of OX40 agonist ivuxolimab in advanced cancers. Profiled with immunoSEQ multiplex PCR; TCRdb holds only in-frame clones, not every one. Found here are approximately 49,000 clones, around 84% of them singletons; the top ten hold 1.6%. This material consisted of CD4+ or CD8+ T cells sorted from blood, taken in a trial of the OX40 agonist ivuxolimab. These TCRs come from an adult with an advanced solid tumor such as melanoma, head and neck, liver or kidney cancer. CDR3s include the opening cysteine and the closing phenylalanine or tryptophan.

cdr3_aa	v_call	j_call
CASIKMGYGYTF	TRBV28	TRBJ1-2
CASSGRRGQPQHF	TRBV10-2	TRBJ1-5
CASRLGTSEAYEQYF	TRBV28	TRBJ2-7
CASSAVWGTGELFF	TRBV10-2	TRBJ2-2
CASSSTSGGLVTQYF	TRBV7-2	TRBJ2-5
CASSRAVTGELFF	TRBV6-6	TRBJ2-2
CASSLSGRRDETQYF	TRBV5-1	TRBJ2-5
CASSLGTSGKYNEQFF	TRBV5-1	TRBJ2-1
CASSQDVSGNTIYF	TRBV4-3	TRBJ1-3
CASSQDLRGSHGMGGYTF	TRBV4-2	TRBJ1-2
CASSILSLHEKLFF	TRBV5-1	TRBJ1-4
CASSPQGKGNTIYF	TRBV18	TRBJ1-3
CASSTRLSGAGDEQFF	TRBV13	TRBJ2-1
CASSGGVAGDYEQYF	TRBV9	TRBJ2-7
CASSFGKNTEAFF	TRBV5-1	TRBJ1-1
CASSANRVGEQFF	TRBV19	TRBJ2-1
CASRTPGTEAFF	TRBV28	TRBJ1-1
CASSRQGINEQFF	TRBV5-1	TRBJ2-1
CASSEYLGRQGDEQYF	TRBV6-1	TRBJ2-7
CASSLGSFPYEQYF	TRBV19	TRBJ2-7
CASSLSSGNNQPQHF	TRBV7-2	TRBJ1-5
CASSSLRDRGNYGYTF	TRBV11-2	TRBJ1-2
CSVAGTRELFF	TRBV29-1	TRBJ2-2
CASNAGQSTDTQYF	TRBV19	TRBJ2-3
CASRTEWNEQYF	TRBV18	TRBJ2-7
CASSKTGSHEPQHF	TRBV19	TRBJ1-5
CASAGTGDMLSHF	TRBV6-1	TRBJ1-5
CASSWAVAGVNTGELFF	TRBV27	TRBJ2-2
CAISVAGSGEQYF	TRBV10-3	TRBJ2-7
CASSPPRREDTDTQYF	TRBV14	TRBJ2-3
CASSSTRLAGSYEQYF	TRBV13	TRBJ2-7
CTSSQIAGGPKVDEQFF	TRBV1	TRBJ2-1
CASSRGRRDEQFF	TRBV11-3	TRBJ2-1
CASSFGQGFQETQYF	TRBV27	TRBJ2-5
CAISDPMTRGEKLFF	TRBV10-3	TRBJ1-4
CAISVGGLYNEQFF	TRBV10-3	TRBJ2-1
CASSLSTEAFF	TRBV28	TRBJ1-1
CASSLSGQLNYGYTF	TRBV27	TRBJ1-2
CASSRTRTAYNEQFF	TRBV18	TRBJ2-1
CASMPRPGLLTGELFF	TRBV28	TRBJ2-2
CASSSGGRGYTF	TRBV7-9	TRBJ1-2
CASSLAISGRAGYGEQFF	TRBV5-1	TRBJ2-1
CASSSMNEQFF	TRBV6-6	TRBJ2-1
CASSMPGQGDYEQFF	TRBV19	TRBJ2-1
CAISRTSGRKTQYF	TRBV21-1	TRBJ2-5
CASSPRTGITGVITEAFF	TRBV5-6	TRBJ1-1
CASSLDGSGETQYF	TRBV5-4	TRBJ2-5
CASRPDRGENYGYTF	TRBV7-9	TRBJ1-2
CASSRGPRNTGELFF	TRBV4-1	TRBJ2-2
CASSPTLAEHTDTQYF	TRBV5-1	TRBJ2-3
CASSSNLTYEQYF	TRBV23-1	TRBJ2-7
CASSIQGGGQPQHF	TRBV7-9	TRBJ1-5
CATSRGTSDEKLFF	TRBV15	TRBJ1-4
CASSEVTSGSSGELFF	TRBV2	TRBJ2-2
CASRRRVDLETQYF	TRBV5-6	TRBJ2-5
CASTPRGSELFF	TRBV28	TRBJ2-2
CASSLARAEETQYF	TRBV7-6	TRBJ2-5